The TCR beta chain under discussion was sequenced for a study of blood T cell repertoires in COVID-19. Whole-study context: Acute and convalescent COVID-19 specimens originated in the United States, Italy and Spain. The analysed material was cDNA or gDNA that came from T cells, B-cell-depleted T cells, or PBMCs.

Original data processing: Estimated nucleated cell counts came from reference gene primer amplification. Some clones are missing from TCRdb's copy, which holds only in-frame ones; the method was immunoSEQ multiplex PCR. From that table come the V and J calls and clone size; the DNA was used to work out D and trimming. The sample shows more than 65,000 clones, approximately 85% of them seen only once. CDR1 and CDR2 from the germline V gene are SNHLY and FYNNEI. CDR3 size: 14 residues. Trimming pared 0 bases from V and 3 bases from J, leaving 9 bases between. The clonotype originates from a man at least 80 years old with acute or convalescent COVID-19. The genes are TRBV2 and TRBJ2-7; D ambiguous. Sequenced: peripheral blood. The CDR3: CASSEAQAVYEQYF. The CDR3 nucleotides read TGTGCCAGCAGTGAAGCGCAGGCAGTCTACGAGCAGTACTTC.